This entry describes one T cell receptor beta chain. Cohorts were based on clinical histories the participants reported. Sequenced by immunoSEQ multiplex PCR; TCRdb stores in-frame clones only, minus some. The table lists approximately 200,000 clones, around 84% of them singletons, with roughly a sixth in the top ten. This CDR3 is 17 amino acids long. The sample comes from a study of blood T cell repertoires in COVID-19. The chain employs TRBV21-1 and TRBJ1-2; the tabulated D call, TRBD1, remains unverified against the DNA. TRBV21-1 has pseudogene status. Sample: PBMCs or T cells enriched from blood (not recorded which). The receptor was isolated from a man aged 40-50 years who had recovered from COVID-19. CDR3 DNA: TGTGCCAGCAGCAGTCCGGACAGGGAGGTAATTGGCTATGGCTACACCTTC. Encoded protein: CASSSPDREVIGYGYTF.